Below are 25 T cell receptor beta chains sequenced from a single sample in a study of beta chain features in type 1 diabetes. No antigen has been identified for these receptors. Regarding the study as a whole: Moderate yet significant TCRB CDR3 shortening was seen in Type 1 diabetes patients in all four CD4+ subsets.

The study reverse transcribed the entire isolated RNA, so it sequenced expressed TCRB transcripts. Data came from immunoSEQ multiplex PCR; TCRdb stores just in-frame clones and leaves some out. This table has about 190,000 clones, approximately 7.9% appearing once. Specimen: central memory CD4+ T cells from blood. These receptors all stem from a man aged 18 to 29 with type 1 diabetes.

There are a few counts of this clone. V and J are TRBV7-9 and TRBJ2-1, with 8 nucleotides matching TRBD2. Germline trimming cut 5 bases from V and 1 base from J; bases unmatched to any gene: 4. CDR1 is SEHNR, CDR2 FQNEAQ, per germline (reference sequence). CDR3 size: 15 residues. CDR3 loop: CASSPGGQSYNEQFF. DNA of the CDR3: TGTGCCAGCAGCCCGGGGGGGCAATCCTACAATGAGCAGTTCTTC.

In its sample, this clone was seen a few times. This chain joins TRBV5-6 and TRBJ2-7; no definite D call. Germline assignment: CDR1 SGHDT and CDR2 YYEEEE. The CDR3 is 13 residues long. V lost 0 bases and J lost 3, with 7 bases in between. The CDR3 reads CASSLDRHYEQYF. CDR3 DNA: TGTGCCAGCAGCTTGGACAGACACTACGAGCAGTACTTC. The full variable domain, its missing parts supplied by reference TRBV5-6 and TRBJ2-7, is DAGVTQSPTHLIKTRGQQVTLRCSPKSGHDTVSWYQQALGQGPQFIFQYYEEEERQRGNFPDRFSGHQFPNYSSELNVNALLLGDSALYLCASSLDRHYEQYFGPGTRLTVT.

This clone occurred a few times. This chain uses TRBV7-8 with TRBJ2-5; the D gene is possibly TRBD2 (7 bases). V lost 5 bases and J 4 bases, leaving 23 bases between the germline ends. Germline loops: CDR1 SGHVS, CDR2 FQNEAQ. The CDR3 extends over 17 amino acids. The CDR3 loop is CASSPRGGLVRGETQYF. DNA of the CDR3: TGTGCCAGCAGCCCAAGGGGGGGTCTCGTACGGGGAGAGACCCAGTACTTC.

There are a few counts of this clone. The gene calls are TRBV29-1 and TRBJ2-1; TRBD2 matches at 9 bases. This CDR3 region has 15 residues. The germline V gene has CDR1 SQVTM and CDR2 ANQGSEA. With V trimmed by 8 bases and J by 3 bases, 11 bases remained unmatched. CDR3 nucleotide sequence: TGCAGCCATGGGAGGCGGGGGGGCCTCTACAATGAGCAGTTCTTC. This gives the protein CSHGRRGGLYNEQFF.

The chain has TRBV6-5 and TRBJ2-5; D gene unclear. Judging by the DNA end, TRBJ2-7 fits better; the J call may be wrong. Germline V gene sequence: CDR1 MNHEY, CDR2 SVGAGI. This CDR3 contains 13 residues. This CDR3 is CASSYSSAYEQYF. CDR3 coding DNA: TGTGCCAGCAGTTACTCTTCCGCGTACGAGCAGTACTTC.

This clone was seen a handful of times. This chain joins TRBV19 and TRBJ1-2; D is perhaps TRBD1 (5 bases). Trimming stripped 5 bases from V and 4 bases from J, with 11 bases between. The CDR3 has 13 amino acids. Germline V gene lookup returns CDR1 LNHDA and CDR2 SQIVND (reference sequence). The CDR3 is CASSSRQSYGYTF. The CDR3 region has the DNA TGTGCCAGTAGTTCCCGACAGTCCTATGGCTACACCTTC.

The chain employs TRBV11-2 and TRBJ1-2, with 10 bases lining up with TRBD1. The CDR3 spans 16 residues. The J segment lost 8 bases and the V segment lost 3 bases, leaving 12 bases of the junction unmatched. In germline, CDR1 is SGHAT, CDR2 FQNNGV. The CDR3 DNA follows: TGTGCCAGCAGCTTGCATACCGTCGGGACAGGGGACGGCTACACCTTC. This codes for CASSLHTVGTGDGYTF.

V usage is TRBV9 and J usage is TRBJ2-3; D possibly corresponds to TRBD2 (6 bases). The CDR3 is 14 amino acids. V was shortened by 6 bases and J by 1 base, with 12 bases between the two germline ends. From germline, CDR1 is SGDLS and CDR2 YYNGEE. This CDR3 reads CASNSGVGTDTQYF. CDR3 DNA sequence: TGTGCCAGCAATTCGGGAGTCGGCACAGATACGCAGTATTTT.

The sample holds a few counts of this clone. Here the CDR3 reads CASSPWTGKTQYF. The CDR3 nucleotides read TGTGCCAGCAGTCCCTGGACAGGGAAGACCCAGTACTTC. J is TRBJ2-5 and V is TRBV14, with 8 bases identical to TRBD1. The junction had 6 bases not matched to a gene; V was cut back by 6 bases and J by 6 bases. The CDR3 covers 13 residues. Germline CDR1 is SGHDN and CDR2 is FVKESK. Based on the CDR3 plus reference TRBV14 and TRBJ2-5, the full variable domain is EAGVTQFPSHSVIEKGQTVTLRCDPISGHDNLYWYRRVMGKEIKFLLHFVKESKQDESGMPNNRFLAERTGGTYSTLKVQPAELEDSGVYFCASSPWTGKTQYFGPGTRLLVL.

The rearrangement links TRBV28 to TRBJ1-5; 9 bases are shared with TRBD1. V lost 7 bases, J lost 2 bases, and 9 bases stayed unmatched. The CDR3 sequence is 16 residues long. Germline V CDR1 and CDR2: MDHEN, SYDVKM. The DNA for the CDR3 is TGTGCCAGCACGTTACAGGGGGCGCTCGGCAATCAGCCCCAGCATTTT. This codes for CASTLQGALGNQPQHF.

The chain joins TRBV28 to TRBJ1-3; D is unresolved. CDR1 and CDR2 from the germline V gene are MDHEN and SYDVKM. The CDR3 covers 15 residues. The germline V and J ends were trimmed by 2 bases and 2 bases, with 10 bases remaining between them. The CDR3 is CASSLGSGAGNTIYF. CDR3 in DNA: TGTGCCAGCAGTTTAGGGTCCGGGGCTGGAAACACCATATATTTT.

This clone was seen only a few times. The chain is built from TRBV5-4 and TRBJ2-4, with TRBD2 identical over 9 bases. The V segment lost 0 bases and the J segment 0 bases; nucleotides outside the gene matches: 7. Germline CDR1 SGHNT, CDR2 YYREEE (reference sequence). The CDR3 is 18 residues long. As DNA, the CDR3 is TGTGCCAGCAGCTTGGGGGGAGGCGGGAGGGGAGCCAAAAACATTCAGTACTTC. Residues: CASSLGGGGRGAKNIQYF.

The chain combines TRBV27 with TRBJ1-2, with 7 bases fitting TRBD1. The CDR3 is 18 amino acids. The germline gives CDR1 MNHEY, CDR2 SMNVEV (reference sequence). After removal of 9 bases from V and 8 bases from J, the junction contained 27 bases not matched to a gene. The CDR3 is CASHPKGAGTLSLYGYTF. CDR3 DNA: TGTGCCAGTCATCCCAAGGGGGCAGGGACTCTTTCTCTATACGGCTACACCTTC.

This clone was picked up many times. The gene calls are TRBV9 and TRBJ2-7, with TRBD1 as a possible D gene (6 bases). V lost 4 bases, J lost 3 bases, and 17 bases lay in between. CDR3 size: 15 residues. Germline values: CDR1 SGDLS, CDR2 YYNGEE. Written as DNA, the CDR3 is TGTGCCAGCAGCCCGCAAAATGGGGGCCTCTACGAGCAGTACTTC. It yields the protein CASSPQNGGLYEQYF.

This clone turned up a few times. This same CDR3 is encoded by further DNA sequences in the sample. CDR3 loop: CASSPGRDQPQHF. The DNA for the CDR3 is TGTGCCAGCTCACCAGGGAGGGATCAGCCCCAGCATTTT. This chain connects TRBV18 to TRBJ1-5; no firm D call. V lost 2 bases and J lost 5, with 7 bases in between. The CDR3 spans 13 residues. The germline gives CDR1 KGHSH, CDR2 LQKENI. The complete variable domain, with remaining parts taken from reference TRBV18 and TRBJ1-5, reads NAGVMQNPRHLVRRRGQEARLRCSPMKGHSHVYWYRQLPEEGLKFMVYLQKENIIDESGMPKERFSAEFPKEGPSILRIQQVVRGDSAAYFCASSPGRDQPQHFGDGTRLSIL.

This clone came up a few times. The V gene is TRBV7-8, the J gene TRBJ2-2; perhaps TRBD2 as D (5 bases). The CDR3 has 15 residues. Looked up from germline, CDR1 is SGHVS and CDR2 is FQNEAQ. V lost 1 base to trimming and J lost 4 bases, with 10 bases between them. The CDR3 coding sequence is TGTGCCAGCAGCTTAGTACGGGCGGGCACCGGGGAGCTGTTTTTT. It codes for CASSLVRAGTGELFF.

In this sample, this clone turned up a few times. The CDR3: CASSPDRNSLQPQHF. The CDR3 DNA reads as TGTGCCAGCAGCCCGGACAGGAACAGTTTGCAGCCCCAGCATTTT. The chain couples TRBV7-9 to TRBJ1-5; 7 positions match TRBD1. CDR3 length: 15 residues. V shed 5 bases, J shed 7 bases, and the junction held 11 bases outside the gene matches. Germline values: CDR1 SEHNR, CDR2 FQNEAQ (reference sequence).

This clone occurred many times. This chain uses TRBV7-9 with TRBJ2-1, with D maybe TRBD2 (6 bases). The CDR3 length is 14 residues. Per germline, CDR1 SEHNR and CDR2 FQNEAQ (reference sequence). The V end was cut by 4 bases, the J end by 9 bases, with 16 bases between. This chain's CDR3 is CASSSGGGRTEQFF. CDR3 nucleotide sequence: TGTGCCAGCAGCTCTGGTGGGGGGAGGACTGAGCAGTTCTTC.

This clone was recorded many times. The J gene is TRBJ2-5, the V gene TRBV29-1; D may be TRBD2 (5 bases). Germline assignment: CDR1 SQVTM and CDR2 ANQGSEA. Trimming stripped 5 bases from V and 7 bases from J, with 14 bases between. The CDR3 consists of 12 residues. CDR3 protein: CSVRPSAGTQYF. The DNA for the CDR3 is TGCAGCGTTCGGCCCAGCGCGGGGACCCAGTACTTC.

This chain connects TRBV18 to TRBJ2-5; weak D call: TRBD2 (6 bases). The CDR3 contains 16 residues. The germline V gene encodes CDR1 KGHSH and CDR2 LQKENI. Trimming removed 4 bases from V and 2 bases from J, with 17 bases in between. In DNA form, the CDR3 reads TGTGCCAGCTCACTTAGCCGGGACTGGGGACAAGAGACCCAGTACTTC. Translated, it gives CASSLSRDWGQETQYF.

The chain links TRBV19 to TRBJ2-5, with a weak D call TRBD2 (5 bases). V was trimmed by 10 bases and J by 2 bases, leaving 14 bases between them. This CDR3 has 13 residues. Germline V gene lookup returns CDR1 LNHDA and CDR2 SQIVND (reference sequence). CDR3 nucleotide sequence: TGTGCCACCGGACTGATAAATCAAGAGACCCAGTACTTC. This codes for CATGLINQETQYF. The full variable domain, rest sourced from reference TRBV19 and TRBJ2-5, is DGGITQSPKYLFRKEGQNVTLSCEQNLNHDAMYWYRQDPGQGLRLIYYSQIVNDFQKGDIAEGYSVSREKKESFPLTVTSAQKNPTAFYLCATGLINQETQYFGPGTRLLVL.

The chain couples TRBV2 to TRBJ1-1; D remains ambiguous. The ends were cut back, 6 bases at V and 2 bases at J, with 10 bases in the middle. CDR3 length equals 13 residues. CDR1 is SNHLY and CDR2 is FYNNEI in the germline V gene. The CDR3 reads CASRAQINTEAFF. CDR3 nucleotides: TGTGCCAGCAGGGCTCAGATAAACACTGAAGCTTTCTTT. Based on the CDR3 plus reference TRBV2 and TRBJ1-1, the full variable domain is EPEVTQTPSHQVTQMGQEVILRCVPISNHLYFYWYRQILGQKVEFLVSFYNNEISEKSEIFDDQFSVERPDGSNFTLKIRSTKLEDSAMYFCASRAQINTEAFFGQGTRLTVV.

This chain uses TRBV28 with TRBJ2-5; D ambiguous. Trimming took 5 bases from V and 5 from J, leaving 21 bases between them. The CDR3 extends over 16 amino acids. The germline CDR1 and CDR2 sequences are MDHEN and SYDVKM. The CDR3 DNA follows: TGTGCCAGCAGTCCACCGCCCGGGTCCCTTGGGGAGACCCAGTACTTC. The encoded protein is CASSPPPGSLGETQYF.

The CDR3 is CASSLTGYDEQFF. The CDR3 nucleotides read TGTGCCAGCAGTTTAACAGGGTATGATGAGCAGTTCTTC. The genes are TRBV27 and TRBJ2-1, with a possible D match to TRBD1 (6 bases). The V gene's germline CDR1 is MNHEY and CDR2 SMNVEV (reference sequence). V was clipped by 2 bases and J by 8 bases, with 10 bases between them. This CDR3 is built from 13 residues.

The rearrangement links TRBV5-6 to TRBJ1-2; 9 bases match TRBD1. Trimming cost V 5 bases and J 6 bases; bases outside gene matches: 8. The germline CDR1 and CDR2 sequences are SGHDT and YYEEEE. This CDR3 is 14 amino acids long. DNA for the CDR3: TGTGCCAGCAGGGCCGACAGGGGGTACGATGGCTACACCTTC. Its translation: CASRADRGYDGYTF. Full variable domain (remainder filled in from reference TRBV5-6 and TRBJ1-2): DAGVTQSPTHLIKTRGQQVTLRCSPKSGHDTVSWYQQALGQGPQFIFQYYEEEERQRGNFPDRFSGHQFPNYSSELNVNALLLGDSALYLCASRADRGYDGYTFGSGTRLTVV.